Reported below is one T cell receptor (beta chain). The table lists this clone with a count of one. The clone's antigen remains unknown. It has no much larger one-base neighbor in the sample; base qualities were not kept. The CDR3 numbers 14 residues from cysteine through phenylalanine. Left in the record is the CDR3 DNA by itself, 42 bases read in frame from the first base. V lost 3 bases and J lost 1 base; the stretch between them is 9 bases long. CDR1 and CDR2, per the germline V gene, are KGHSH and LQKENI. These data originate in a study of blood T cell repertoires in COVID-19 (dated by TCRdb to the early 2020s). Context from the whole study: The collaborator samples originated in the United States, Italy and Spain and spanned the acute and convalescent phases of COVID-19. The repertoires were made available in a free public database intended to serve as a resource for research on the immune response to SARS-CoV-2. Where available, HLA class I and class II types were obtained from metadata supplied by the sample provider rather than from assay-based typing. The samples were drawn from two sources: the first 160 participants of the ongoing ImmuneRACE study, and 1,000 to 1,500 subjects contributed by 6 global collaborators. Deeply sampled blood TCRbeta repertoires from subjects exposed to, actively infected with, or recovered from COVID-19 were included in the dataset. Nearly every sample came with metadata listing a de-identified subject ID, COVID-19 status, age in years and sex. The material from the prospective study consisted of cDNA or gDNA derived from T cells, B-cell-depleted T cells, or PBMCs.

Enrolling through a virtual design, the prospective study's participants ranged in age from about 18 to 89 years and lived across more than 20 United States geographic areas. In the prospective study, cohorts were assigned on the basis of participant-reported clinical history obtained from a screening survey and a study questionnaire. Recovered participants in ImmuneRACE Cohort 3 were defined as having two consecutive negative NP/OP PCR tests, clearance from a healthcare professional, or resolution of symptoms. Each participant in the prospective study had whole blood, serum and a nasopharyngeal or oropharyngeal swab collected by mobile phlebotomists. Additional blood draws and questionnaires over a roughly two-month period could optionally be provided by prospective study participants. Blood samples from the prospective study were shipped frozen or at room temperature prior to DNA extraction.

The investigation overall reported the following: How much clinical and demographic metadata was included differed by source and by participant, and the metadata was provided uncurated.

The immunoSEQ Assay, a bias-controlled multiplex PCR, was used to amplify TCRbeta CDR3 regions from genomic DNA. In the paper's pipeline: Nucleated cell counts per sample were estimated from amplification of reference gene primers within the assay. To quantify the absolute abundance of each unique TCRbeta CDR3 rearrangement, sequence reads were collapsed and filtered. For each sample, productive Simpson clonality was calculated as the square root of Simpson's diversity index over productive rearrangements. The clones in this table, taken by TCRdb from immuneACCESS, are in-frame only. Not every clone is retained; where verified, under half of the shortfall comes from an unresolved V gene, and the cause of the rest is unknown. Clone size and V and J calls were adopted from that table, with D and trimming inferred from the DNA. This sample holds hundreds of thousands of clones; approximately 90% were observed only once. Approximately 9.8% of the sample rests with the top ten.

The origin of this receptor is a woman in her thirties or forties who had recovered from COVID-19. The chain links TRBV18 with TRBJ1-2, with the D gene too uncertain to name. Material for sequencing was PBMCs or T cells enriched from blood (not recorded which). The DNA sequence follows: TGTGCCAGCTCACCCAACGGGGTTAACTATGGCTACACCTTC. It specifies CASSPNGVNYGYTF.